Below are 23 T cell receptor beta chains sequenced from a single sample in a study of blood T cell repertoires in COVID-19. TCRdb keeps only in-frame clones here, not all; method: immunoSEQ multiplex PCR. The sample has about 280,000 clones, around 87% seen once; the top ten hold about 2.2%. The sequenced sample was peripheral blood. The receptors here all came from a woman in her forties or fifties who had recovered from COVID-19.

The V call is TRBV19, the J call TRBJ2-4; 8 nucleotides align to TRBD1. J was trimmed by 5 bases and V by 4 bases; bases with no gene match: 10. The CDR3 is 16 amino acids. CDR1 and CDR2 from the germline V gene are LNHDA and SQIVND (reference sequence). CDR3 DNA: TGTGCCAGTAGTAAATCGGACAGGGCGTATGAAAACATTCAGTACTTC. Translation: CASSKSDRAYENIQYF.

The chain is built from TRBV6-5 and TRBJ2-5; 9 bases align to TRBD1. Trimming took 0 bases from V and 5 from J; bases not matched to a gene: 7. The CDR3 is made up of 16 amino acids. Germline V gene sequence: CDR1 MNHEY, CDR2 SVGAGI. The CDR3 region is CASSYSSPGTGETQYF. The CDR3 region has the DNA TGTGCCAGCAGTTACTCGAGTCCCGGGACAGGGGAGACCCAGTACTTC.

The gene calls are TRBV25-1 and TRBJ1-2, with a possible D match to TRBD1 (5 bases). This CDR3 is built from 13 residues. Germline V gene lookup returns CDR1 MGHDK and CDR2 SYGVNS. V was cut by 2 bases and J by 5 bases, with 9 bases left in between. Here the CDR3 DNA reads TGTGCCAGCAGTGAAACGCAGGGATATGGCTACACCTTC. Its protein product is CASSETQGYGYTF.

The rearrangement joins TRBV28 to TRBJ2-7; no firm D call. Germline V gene lookup returns CDR1 MDHEN and CDR2 SYDVKM. The CDR3 length is 13 residues. V shed 8 bases and J shed 1 base, with 12 bases lying between them. The CDR3 loop reads CASWSIRSYEQYF. CDR3 bases: TGTGCCAGCTGGAGCATTAGGTCCTACGAGCAGTACTTC.

The chain recombines TRBV30 with TRBJ2-1, with D maybe TRBD2 (6 bases). V was pared by 0 bases and J by 14 bases, with 14 bases between. There are 12 residues in the CDR3. Per germline, CDR1 GTSNPN and CDR2 SVGIG (reference sequence). The CDR3: CAWSVSDGGKFF. The CDR3 nucleotides read TGTGCCTGGAGTGTAAGCGATGGGGGGAAGTTCTTC.

The chain combines TRBV5-1 with TRBJ1-1, with D hard to call. CDR1 and CDR2 (germline): SGHRS, YFSETQ. The CDR3 length is 14 residues. The V end was cut by 0 bases, the J end by 3 bases, with 9 bases between. The CDR3 region is CASSLGNGDTEAFF. As DNA, the CDR3 is TGCGCCAGCAGCTTGGGTAACGGGGACACTGAAGCTTTCTTT.

V and J are TRBV14 and TRBJ2-1; 9 bases agree with TRBD2. The CDR3 length is 17 residues. V gave up 4 bases and J gave up 5 bases; unmatched junction bases: 12. Germline lookup yields CDR1 SGHDN and CDR2 FVKESK. CDR3 sequence reads: CASSRTLLAGLHNEQFF. DNA of the CDR3: TGTGCCAGCAGCCGAACCCTCCTAGCGGGACTTCACAATGAGCAGTTCTTC.

This chain uses TRBV5-1 with TRBJ1-1, with D perhaps matching TRBD1 (5 bases). Germline V gene sequence: CDR1 SGHRS, CDR2 YFSETQ. V lost 4 bases, J lost 5 bases, and 18 bases lay in between. The CDR3 covers 15 residues. The CDR3 bases are TGCGCCAGCAGCCCCGGACACAAAGCGTTTACTGAAGCTTTCTTT. This sequence encodes CASSPGHKAFTEAFF. The full variable domain, with the rest looked up from reference TRBV5-1 and TRBJ1-1, is KAGVTQTPRYLIKTRGQQVTLSCSPISGHRSVSWYQQTPGQGLQFLFEYFSETQRNKGNFPGRFSGRQFSNSRSEMNVSTLELGDSALYLCASSPGHKAFTEAFFGQGTRLTVV.

This clone was counted a single time. The chain joins TRBV19 to TRBJ1-4; D is unclear. The V and J ends lost 5 bases and 6 bases respectively, with 10 bases between them. In germline, CDR1 is LNHDA, CDR2 SQIVND (reference sequence). The CDR3 extends over 13 amino acids. The CDR3: CASSPARDEKLFF. The CDR3, as DNA: TGTGCCAGTAGTCCAGCCCGGGATGAAAAACTGTTTTTT.

V gene TRBV9 combines with J gene TRBJ2-2, with D maybe TRBD2 (5 bases). V dropped 4 bases and J dropped 5 bases, with 15 bases sitting between them. Germline lookup yields CDR1 SGDLS and CDR2 YYNGEE. There are 15 residues in the CDR3. CDR3 region: CASSTRTGNTGELFF. DNA of the CDR3: TGTGCCAGCAGCACCCGTACGGGGAATACCGGGGAGCTGTTTTTT. The entire variable domain, with the rest obtained from reference TRBV9 and TRBJ2-2, is as follows: DSGVTQTPKHLITATGQRVTLRCSPRSGDLSVYWYQQSLDQGLQFLIQYYNGEERAKGNILERFSAQQFPDLHSELNLSSLELGDSALYFCASSTRTGNTGELFFGEGSRLTVL.

J is TRBJ1-5 and V is TRBV30, with TRBD1 as a possible D gene (5 bases). V was shortened by 3 bases and J by 7 bases, with 13 bases between the two germline ends. This CDR3 spans 13 amino acids. Germline V gives CDR1 GTSNPN, CDR2 SVGIG (reference sequence). The CDR3 reads CAWSDGGGQPQHF. As DNA, the CDR3 is TGTGCCTGGAGCGACGGGGGTGGGCAGCCCCAGCATTTT.

The chain carries TRBV5-1 and TRBJ2-1; D might be TRBD2 (7 bases). Per the germline V gene, CDR1 is SGHRS and CDR2 is YFSETQ. This CDR3 is built from 14 residues. The V end was cut by 4 bases, the J end by 9 bases, with 17 bases between. CDR3 nucleotide sequence: TGCGCCAGCAGCGCCGGGGGCGGGAGAAGTGAGCAGTTCTTC. It encodes CASSAGGGRSEQFF. Complete variable domain (other parts from reference TRBV5-1 and TRBJ2-1): KAGVTQTPRYLIKTRGQQVTLSCSPISGHRSVSWYQQTPGQGLQFLFEYFSETQRNKGNFPGRFSGRQFSNSRSEMNVSTLELGDSALYLCASSAGGGRSEQFFGPGTRLTVL.

The V call is TRBV27, the J call TRBJ1-1, with TRBD1 matching 8 bases. V lost 5 bases and J lost 1; bases outside the gene matches: 0. The germline V gene has CDR1 MNHEY and CDR2 SMNVEV (reference sequence). CDR3 length: 13 residues. CDR3 residues: CASSGQGNTEAFF. In DNA, the CDR3 is TGTGCCAGCAGTGGACAGGGGAACACTGAAGCTTTCTTT.

The chain recombines TRBV4-2 with TRBJ1-2, with D perhaps TRBD1 (5 bases). The V end was cut by 0 bases, the J end by 0 bases, with 14 bases between. The CDR3 loop spans 17 amino acids. Germline V gives CDR1 LGHNA, CDR2 YNFKEQ. CDR3 DNA: TGTGCCAGCAGCCAAGAAATTTGGGGGGGAGCTAACTATGGCTACACCTTC. Translation: CASSQEIWGGANYGYTF.

The chain employs TRBV25-1 and TRBJ1-4, with TRBD1 matching 9 bases. V was clipped by 1 base and J by 6 bases; unmatched bases: 3. Germline lookup yields CDR1 MGHDK and CDR2 SYGVNS. The length of the CDR3 is 15 residues. The CDR3 DNA reads TGTGCCAGCAGTGAATTCCGGACAGGGGATGAAAAACTGTTTTTT. Translating gives CASSEFRTGDEKLFF.

This clone appeared once. The V gene is TRBV12-3 or TRBV12-4, the J gene TRBJ2-1; tentatively, D is TRBD1 (6 bases). V dropped 2 bases and J dropped 10 bases, with 12 bases sitting between them. The CDR3 is 13 amino acids. CDR3 bases: TGTGCCAGCAGTTTAAATAACAGGGACGAGCAGTTCTTC. Translation: CASSLNNRDEQFF.

This chain links TRBV24-1 with TRBJ2-1, with 8 positions matching TRBD1. The germline CDR1 and CDR2 sequences are KGHDR and SFDVKD. This CDR3 has 14 amino acids. The ends lost 5 bases at V and 5 bases at J; junction bases unmatched: 4. As DNA, the CDR3 is TGTGCCACCAGTGCCGGACAGGGAAACAATGAGCAGTTCTTC. The encoded protein is CATSAGQGNNEQFF.

This clone was seen once. The chain is built from TRBV7-3 and TRBJ1-2; D might be TRBD1 (5 bases). Per germline, CDR1 SGHTA and CDR2 FQGTGA. Trimming removed 5 bases at V and 0 bases at J, with 19 bases between. The CDR3 sequence is 17 residues long. This CDR3 is CASSLRGASLANYGYTF. Written as DNA, the CDR3 is TGTGCCAGCAGCCTGCGGGGCGCATCCTTAGCTAACTATGGCTACACCTTC. Filled out from reference TRBV7-3 and TRBJ1-2, the complete variable domain reads GAGVSQTPSNKVTEKGKYVELRCDPISGHTALYWYRQSLGQGPEFLIYFQGTGAADDSGLPNDRFFAVRPEGSVSTLKIQRTERGDSAVYLCASSLRGASLANYGYTFGSGTRLTVV.

The chain uses TRBV6-4 and TRBJ2-3, with D tentatively TRBD2 (6 bases). This CDR3 region has 15 residues. CDR1 is MRHNA, CDR2 SNTAGT, per germline. Trimming removed 5 bases at V and 5 bases at J, with 17 bases between. The CDR3 region is CASSSTGLGGDTQYF. In nucleotides, the CDR3 is TGTGCCAGCAGTTCAACAGGTTTGGGGGGAGATACGCAGTATTTT.

Comment on this clone: The same CDR3 can be traced to other DNA sequences in this sample. The chain recombines TRBV29-1 with TRBJ1-5; D is perhaps TRBD1 (5 bases). CDR1 is SQVTM and CDR2 is ANQGSEA in the germline V gene. This CDR3 is 13 amino acids long. V was pared by 3 bases and J by 3 bases, with 9 bases between. CDR3 DNA: TGCAGCGTTGACCAGGGCCCCAATCAGCCCCAGCATTTT. Translation: CSVDQGPNQPQHF.

V gene TRBV7-9 combines with J gene TRBJ2-7, with 9 bases identical to TRBD1. V shed 5 bases and J 2 bases; nucleotides not matched to a gene: 13. The CDR3 has 17 residues. Germline values: CDR1 SEHNR, CDR2 FQNEAQ (reference sequence). The CDR3 coding sequence is TGTGCCAGCAGCCCGCCCCGGACAGGGGAGAGTGCCTACGAGCAGTACTTC. It yields the protein CASSPPRTGESAYEQYF.

This sequence joins TRBV6-2 or TRBV6-3 and TRBJ2-3; 9 nucleotides agree with TRBD2. Germline trimming cut 6 bases from V and 4 bases from J; bases unmatched to any gene: 11. Germline-derived CDR1 and CDR2 are MNHEY and SVGEGT. This CDR3 is 16 amino acids long. The CDR3 here is CASSLEGAGGADTQYF. The DNA of the CDR3 is TGTGCCAGCAGCCTCGAGGGAGCGGGAGGTGCAGATACGCAGTATTTT.

V gene TRBV3-1 (or the pseudogene TRBV3-2) combines with J gene TRBJ2-4, with D tentatively TRBD1 (6 bases). Germline assignment: CDR1 LGHDT and CDR2 YNNKEL (reference sequence). V was clipped by 8 bases and J by 3 bases, with 11 bases between them. This CDR3 is 13 amino acids long. The CDR3 loop reads CASGGAGKNIQYF. For the CDR3, the DNA is TGTGCCAGCGGGGGCGCGGGCAAAAACATTCAGTACTTC.